Listed below are T cell receptor beta chains from one sample, sequenced in a study of tumor-infiltrating lymphocytes in localized non-small cell lung cancer. TCRdb's copy holds only in-frame clones and misses some; the assay was immunoSEQ multiplex PCR. The data contain around 25,000 clones, just under 75% of them singletons. The sample was lung tumor tissue. The receptors were gathered from a human donor with non-small cell lung cancer. The CDR3 runs from the conserved cysteine through the conserved F or W.

TRBV13 | CASIQGGVGNTIYF
TRBV9 | CASSVADGPRGYTF
TRBV25-1 | CASFRAPGGYTF
TRBV2 | CASRSGPSNQPQHF
TRBV21-1 | CASSKGRSGLNQPQHF
TRBV10-2 | CASSETQVALNSPLHF
TRBV5-1 | CASSFGEDRVKETQYF
TRBV12-5 | CASGLEVYGYTF
TRBV25-1 | CASSDWSRGISTDTQYF
TRBV7-8 | CASSLALSGNQPQHF
TRBV6-1 | CASSVGSLQHEQFF